The rows below give T cell receptor beta chains drawn from one sample of a study of T cells of healthy individuals. From the 5' RACE reads, TCRdb called clonotypes with MiXCR, one entry per CDR3 protein. The sample includes 53,000 or so distinct CDR3 sequences, roughly 14% seen only once; the top ten take more than 15%. All receptors come from a human donor in good health. The CDR3 runs from the conserved cysteine through the conserved F or W. A D gene is named only where the DNA matches it firmly. Some rows have no size entry. The others give once, few or many, or a class for an expanded clone.

D gene: .
J gene: TRBJ2-4
CDR3 length: 12
clone size: .
V gene: TRBV20-1
CDR3 DNA: TGCAGTGCTTCGACGGGTTTTGACATTCAGTACTTC
CDR3 protein: CSASTGFDIQYF

D gene: .
J gene: TRBJ1-5
CDR3 length: 12
clone size: .
V gene: TRBV20-1
CDR3 DNA: TGCAGTGGGGTCTCGGGGGATCAGCCCCAGCATTTT
CDR3 protein: CSGVSGDQPQHF

D gene: .
J gene: TRBJ2-3
CDR3 length: 17
clone size: many
V gene: TRBV7-9
CDR3 DNA: TGTGCCAGCAGCTTAGTGCGTACTGGCCCAGGGACAGATACGCAGTATTTT
CDR3 protein: CASSLVRTGPGTDTQYF

D gene: .
J gene: TRBJ2-2
CDR3 length: 14
clone size: many
V gene: TRBV29-1
CDR3 DNA: TGCAGCGTTGAAGGCAGGGATAACACCGGGGAGCTGTTTTTT
CDR3 protein: CSVEGRDNTGELFF

D gene: .
J gene: TRBJ2-5
CDR3 length: 11
clone size: .
V gene: TRBV23-1
CDR3 DNA: TGCGCCATCTGGGAGTTAGGGACCCAGTACTTC
CDR3 protein: CAIWELGTQYF

D gene: .
J gene: TRBJ2-1
CDR3 length: 13
clone size: many
V gene: TRBV6-1
CDR3 DNA: TGTGCCAGCAGTGAAGCGGGGGGGCATGAGCAGTTCTTC
CDR3 protein: CASSEAGGHEQFF

D gene: .
J gene: TRBJ1-5
CDR3 length: 14
clone size: many
V gene: TRBV30
CDR3 DNA: TGTGCCTGGAGGTCGGCGGTTTCCAATCAGCCCCAGCATTTT
CDR3 protein: CAWRSAVSNQPQHF

D gene: TRBD2
J gene: TRBJ2-3
CDR3 length: 13
clone size: many
V gene: TRBV20-1
CDR3 DNA: TGCAGTGCGGAGCGGCGGGAGTCGGATACGCAGTATTTT
CDR3 protein: CSAERRESDTQYF

D gene: .
J gene: TRBJ2-3
CDR3 length: 10
clone size: few
V gene: TRBV6-4
CDR3 DNA: TGTGCCTCGAAACCAGATACGCAGTATTTT
CDR3 protein: CASKPDTQYF

D gene: .
J gene: TRBJ1-5
CDR3 length: 16
clone size: few
V gene: TRBV27
CDR3 DNA: TGTGCCAGCAGTTCAATACAGGGCGGTGGCAATCAGCCCCAGCATTTT
CDR3 protein: CASSSIQGGGNQPQHF

D gene: TRBD2
J gene: TRBJ2-5
CDR3 length: 15
clone size: few
V gene: TRBV4-1
CDR3 DNA: TGCGCCAGCAGCCAGGGACTAGGACCCCAAGAGACCCAGTACTTC
CDR3 protein: CASSQGLGPQETQYF

D gene: .
J gene: TRBJ1-4
CDR3 length: 16
clone size: .
V gene: TRBV2
CDR3 DNA: TGTGCCAGCAGGGGGGCCGGGAGACAGATAAATGAAAAACTGTTTTTT
CDR3 protein: CASRGAGRQINEKLFF

D gene: .
J gene: TRBJ2-1
CDR3 length: 13
clone size: few
V gene: TRBV6-5
CDR3 DNA: TGTGCCAGCAGTAAAAACCTTGGCAATGAGCAGTTCTTC
CDR3 protein: CASSKNLGNEQFF

D gene: TRBD2
J gene: TRBJ2-4
CDR3 length: 16
clone size: few
V gene: TRBV7-2
CDR3 DNA: TGTGCCAGCAGCTTAGTGACTAGCGGGGGGAGGAACATTCAGTACTTC
CDR3 protein: CASSLVTSGGRNIQYF

D gene: .
J gene: TRBJ1-1
CDR3 length: 13
clone size: .
V gene: TRBV12-3/TRBV12-4
CDR3 DNA: TGTGCCAGCAGGATCAGGGAGGGCACTGAAGCTTTCTTT
CDR3 protein: CASRIREGTEAFF

D gene: TRBD2
J gene: TRBJ2-1
CDR3 length: 17
clone size: few
V gene: TRBV24-1
CDR3 DNA: TGTGCCACCAGGAAGAAAAAAAGCGGGAGGGTCGACAATGAGCAGTTCTTC
CDR3 protein: CATRKKKSGRVDNEQFF

D gene: .
J gene: TRBJ2-5
CDR3 length: 14
clone size: many
V gene: TRBV18
CDR3 DNA: TGTGCCAGCTCACCACCTAACAGCGGGGAGACCCAGTACTTC
CDR3 protein: CASSPPNSGETQYF

D gene: .
J gene: TRBJ1-2
CDR3 length: 13
clone size: .
V gene: TRBV20-1
CDR3 DNA: TGCAGTGCCCAAGACCAGGAGGGGTATGGCTACACCTTC
CDR3 protein: CSAQDQEGYGYTF

D gene: TRBD2
J gene: TRBJ2-3
CDR3 length: 22
clone size: many
V gene: TRBV5-6
CDR3 DNA: TGTGCCAGCAGCTTGAAGTGGAATCTAGCGGGAGCCTGGCGGTGGAACACAGATACGCAGTATTTT
CDR3 protein: CASSLKWNLAGAWRWNTDTQYF

D gene: TRBD1
J gene: TRBJ1-5
CDR3 length: 13
clone size: .
V gene: TRBV20-1
CDR3 DNA: TGCAGTGCTATCAGGGGGAGTGCTCAGCCCCAGCATTTT
CDR3 protein: CSAIRGSAQPQHF

D gene: TRBD1
J gene: TRBJ1-2
CDR3 length: 14
clone size: many
V gene: TRBV6-6
CDR3 DNA: TGTGCCAGCAGTTATAGACAGGGAAACTATGGCTACACCTTC
CDR3 protein: CASSYRQGNYGYTF

D gene: TRBD2
J gene: TRBJ2-3
CDR3 length: 15
clone size: .
V gene: TRBV20-1
CDR3 DNA: TGCAGTGCTAGTGAAGTAGCGGGAGGCACAGATACGCAGTATTTT
CDR3 protein: CSASEVAGGTDTQYF

D gene: TRBD1
J gene: TRBJ2-7
CDR3 length: 13
clone size: .
V gene: TRBV5-1
CDR3 DNA: TGCGCCAGCAGCTCGGGACAGGGTTACGAGCAGTACTTC
CDR3 protein: CASSSGQGYEQYF

D gene: .
J gene: TRBJ1-2
CDR3 length: 15
clone size: many
V gene: TRBV5-4
CDR3 DNA: TGTGCCAGCAGCCCACTTGGGGGCGCGAGCTTTGGCTACACCTTC
CDR3 protein: CASSPLGGASFGYTF

D gene: .
J gene: TRBJ1-5
CDR3 length: 12
clone size: .
V gene: TRBV9
CDR3 DNA: TGTGCCAGCAGCGGGGGAGGACAGCCCCAGCATTTT
CDR3 protein: CASSGGGQPQHF

D gene: .
J gene: TRBJ2-7
CDR3 length: 14
clone size: many
V gene: TRBV5-6
CDR3 DNA: TGTGCCAGCAGCACGGCATTCAGGGCCGACGAGCAGTACTTC
CDR3 protein: CASSTAFRADEQYF

D gene: .
J gene: TRBJ2-2
CDR3 length: 15
clone size: many
V gene: TRBV10-1
CDR3 DNA: TGCGCCAGCAGTGAAGGGGACACTAACACCGGGGAGCTGTTTTTT
CDR3 protein: CASSEGDTNTGELFF

D gene: .
J gene: TRBJ2-2
CDR3 length: 16
clone size: .
V gene: TRBV5-4
CDR3 DNA: TGTGCCAGCAGCCGAGGACTGGGAGGTATCACCGGGGAGCTGTTTTTT
CDR3 protein: CASSRGLGGITGELFF

D gene: .
J gene: TRBJ2-7
CDR3 length: 12
clone size: .
V gene: TRBV5-1
CDR3 DNA: TGCGCCAGCAGCTTACAGCGGGACGAGCAGTACTTC
CDR3 protein: CASSLQRDEQYF

D gene: .
J gene: TRBJ1-5
CDR3 length: 15
clone size: many
V gene: TRBV6-2/TRBV6-3
CDR3 DNA: TGTGCCAGCAGCAGACCGTCCACGTTGAATCAGCCCCAGCATTTT
CDR3 protein: CASSRPSTLNQPQHF

D gene: TRBD1
J gene: TRBJ1-4
CDR3 length: 13
clone size: .
V gene: TRBV20-1
CDR3 DNA: TGCAGTGCTGATAAGGGGGCGGATGAAAAACTGTTTTTT
CDR3 protein: CSADKGADEKLFF

D gene: .
J gene: TRBJ1-5
CDR3 length: 15
clone size: .
V gene: TRBV2
CDR3 DNA: TGTGCCAGCAGTGACTCATTATCGGGCAATCAGCCCCAGCATTTT
CDR3 protein: CASSDSLSGNQPQHF

D gene: .
J gene: TRBJ1-3
CDR3 length: 15
clone size: .
V gene: TRBV20-1
CDR3 DNA: TGCAGTGCTAGAGGGGGGGCTACCCCTGGAAACACCATATATTTT
CDR3 protein: CSARGGATPGNTIYF

D gene: .
J gene: TRBJ2-5
CDR3 length: 12
clone size: .
V gene: TRBV21-1
CDR3 DNA: TGTGCCAGCAGCCGAGGGAAAGAGACCCAGTACTTC
CDR3 protein: CASSRGKETQYF

D gene: TRBD2
J gene: TRBJ2-7
CDR3 length: 15
clone size: many
V gene: TRBV4-1
CDR3 DNA: TGCGCCAGCAGCCAGTTGGGACTAGGGTTTTACGAGCAGTACTTC
CDR3 protein: CASSQLGLGFYEQYF

D gene: .
J gene: TRBJ2-3
CDR3 length: 13
clone size: .
V gene: TRBV4-3
CDR3 DNA: TGCGCCAGCAGTTTTCAGCGTGCAGATACGCAGTATTTT
CDR3 protein: CASSFQRADTQYF

D gene: .
J gene: TRBJ2-3
CDR3 length: 13
clone size: .
V gene: TRBV29-1
CDR3 DNA: TGCAGCGTTGATGATACAGGGAGGGATACGCAGTATTTT
CDR3 protein: CSVDDTGRDTQYF

D gene: .
J gene: TRBJ2-4
CDR3 length: 15
clone size: few
V gene: TRBV20-1
CDR3 DNA: TGCAGTGCTCCCCGGGCGGGGGCGAGGGGAAACATTCAGTACTTC
CDR3 protein: CSAPRAGARGNIQYF

D gene: .
J gene: TRBJ2-3
CDR3 length: 17
clone size: .
V gene: TRBV6-2/TRBV6-3
CDR3 DNA: TGTGCCAGCAGTTCCCCTATCTCCGGGTTTTCCACAGATACGCAGTATTTT
CDR3 protein: CASSSPISGFSTDTQYF

D gene: TRBD1
J gene: TRBJ2-7
CDR3 length: 15
clone size: .
V gene: TRBV6-2/TRBV6-3
CDR3 DNA: TGTGTCAGCAGTTGGGAAGGGGGCGCACCCTACGAGCAGTACTTC
CDR3 protein: CVSSWEGGAPYEQYF

D gene: TRBD1
J gene: TRBJ2-1
CDR3 length: 16
clone size: few
V gene: TRBV24-1
CDR3 DNA: TGTGCCACCAGTGCCATACTAAGACAGGGGGCGTTTGAGCAGTTCTTC
CDR3 protein: CATSAILRQGAFEQFF

D gene: .
J gene: TRBJ1-1
CDR3 length: 12
clone size: many
V gene: TRBV24-1
CDR3 DNA: TGTGCCACCAGTGTCTCCCAGGGTGAAGCTTTCTTT
CDR3 protein: CATSVSQGEAFF

D gene: .
J gene: TRBJ2-2
CDR3 length: 12
clone size: few
V gene: TRBV28
CDR3 DNA: TGTGCCACTTCACGTAACACCGGGGAGCTGTTTTTT
CDR3 protein: CATSRNTGELFF

D gene: .
J gene: TRBJ1-4
CDR3 length: 14
clone size: .
V gene: TRBV9
CDR3 DNA: TGTGCCAGCAGTCCGGGACAACATAATGAAAAACTGTTTTTT
CDR3 protein: CASSPGQHNEKLFF

D gene: .
J gene: TRBJ1-1
CDR3 length: 12
clone size: few
V gene: TRBV2
CDR3 DNA: TGTGCCAGCAGCGAAGCCCTCCGCGGAGCTTTCTTT
CDR3 protein: CASSEALRGAFF

D gene: TRBD2
J gene: TRBJ2-3
CDR3 length: 16
clone size: many
V gene: TRBV12-3/TRBV12-4
CDR3 DNA: TGTGCCAGCTCTTCCTTCGGGGGGGCCCTCACAGATACGCAGTATTTT
CDR3 protein: CASSSFGGALTDTQYF

D gene: .
J gene: TRBJ1-3
CDR3 length: 15
clone size: .
V gene: TRBV6-1
CDR3 DNA: TGTGCCAGCAGTGAATTCCAGGCGGGGGGAAACACCATATATTTT
CDR3 protein: CASSEFQAGGNTIYF

D gene: TRBD1
J gene: TRBJ1-3
CDR3 length: 19
clone size: .
V gene: TRBV4-3
CDR3 DNA: TGCGCCAGCAGCCAAGCGACAGGGCCTTCTCGAATCTCTGGAAACACCATATATTTT
CDR3 protein: CASSQATGPSRISGNTIYF